These T cell receptor beta chains were read from a single sample in a study of OX40 agonist ivuxolimab in advanced cancers. Clones were sequenced by immunoSEQ multiplex PCR, and TCRdb holds only the in-frame ones, with some missing. The sample carries about 50,000 clones, about four fifths recorded once. The sequences come from CD4+ or CD8+ T cells sorted from blood, collected in a trial of the OX40 agonist ivuxolimab. Source of these receptors: an adult with an advanced solid tumor such as melanoma, head and neck, liver or kidney cancer. Both conserved end residues are part of each CDR3. A D gene is named only where the DNA matches it firmly. The listing skips clone size in some rows; elsewhere it reads once, few, many or a size class.

NA,TRBV7-9,NA,TRBJ2-6,CAGHAGANVLTF,TGTGCCGGTCATGCTGGGGCCAACGTCCTGACTTTC
NA,TRBV27,NA,TRBJ1-2,CASSLSGVGGYTF,TGTGCCAGCAGTTTATCAGGGGTCGGAGGCTACACCTTC
TRBD1,TRBV7-2,NA,TRBJ1-2,CASSEGGGGYTF,TGTGCCAGCAGTGAGGGAGGGGGCGGCTACACCTTC
NA,TRBV7-2,few,TRBJ1-6,CASSLRWNSPLHF,TGTGCCAGCAGCTTAAGATGGAATTCACCCCTCCACTTT
NA,TRBV9,NA,TRBJ2-1,CASSPQTASWQFF,TGTGCCAGCAGCCCTCAGACTGCCTCGTGGCAGTTCTTC
TRBD1,TRBV4-2,NA,TRBJ1-3,CASSQDGAGQAGNTIYF,TGTGCCAGCAGCCAAGATGGGGCCGGACAGGCGGGAAACACCATATATTTT
TRBD2,TRBV19,NA,TRBJ2-3,CASSPQGGGRAGGTDTQYF,TGTGCCAGTAGTCCACAGGGTGGCGGGAGGGCCGGGGGCACAGATACGCAGTATTTT
NA,TRBV7-2,NA,TRBJ2-7,CASSLGDTSEQYF,TGTGCCAGCAGCTTAGGGGACACTAGCGAGCAGTACTTC
NA,TRBV29-1,few,TRBJ1-1,CSVWLNTEAFF,TGCAGCGTTTGGTTGAACACTGAAGCTTTCTTT
NA,TRBV7-8,NA,TRBJ1-5,CASSPRQVTLSNQPQHF,TGTGCCAGCAGCCCGAGACAGGTTACACTTAGCAATCAGCCCCAGCATTTT
NA,TRBV5-8,NA,TRBJ1-2,CASSLVSSNYGYTF,TGTGCCAGCAGCTTGGTCAGTTCTAACTATGGCTACACCTTC
NA,TRBV5-5,few,TRBJ1-2,CASSLAGTEISGYTF,TGTGCCAGCAGCTTGGCCGGTACGGAAATTTCTGGCTACACCTTC
NA,TRBV30,NA,TRBJ1-2,CAWELGTVQGGGGYTF,TGTGCCTGGGAGTTAGGCACCGTACAGGGCGGAGGTGGCTACACCTTC
TRBD1,TRBV5-8,NA,TRBJ1-6,CASSRTGVESPLHF,TGTGCCAGCAGCAGGACAGGGGTTGAATCACCCCTCCACTTT
TRBD1,TRBV7-9,NA,TRBJ2-7,CASSLGVGQGVYEQYF,TGTGCCAGCAGCTTAGGGGTTGGACAGGGAGTCTACGAGCAGTACTTC
NA,TRBV30,NA,TRBJ1-4,CAWSLKGHEKLFF,TGTGCCTGGAGTTTAAAGGGTCATGAAAAACTGTTTTTT
NA,TRBV30,NA,TRBJ1-4,CAWSSLGAANEKLFF,TGTGCCTGGAGCTCCCTAGGGGCGGCTAATGAAAAACTGTTTTTT
NA,TRBV7-2,NA,TRBJ1-6,CASSFVSGFGNSPLHF,TGTGCCAGCAGCTTTGTTAGTGGCTTTGGTAATTCACCCCTCCACTTT
TRBD1,TRBV5-1,few,TRBJ1-6,CASSSRTGKDSPLHF,TGCGCCAGCAGCTCTAGGACAGGGAAAGATTCACCCCTCCACTTT
NA,TRBV6-5,NA,TRBJ2-7,CASSPREASSYEQYF,TGTGCCAGCAGCCCCCGCGAGGCCAGTTCCTACGAGCAGTACTTC
NA,TRBV19,once,TRBJ1-1,CASSIDQPGEDTEAFF,TGTGCCAGTAGTATAGATCAGCCAGGGGAGGACACTGAAGCTTTCTTT
NA,TRBV5-1,few,TRBJ2-3,CASSLGQGGADTQYF,TGCGCCAGCAGCTTGGGCCAGGGGGGAGCAGATACGCAGTATTTT
NA,TRBV6-6,NA,TRBJ1-1,CASSYRGWNTEAFF,TGTGCCAGCAGTTACAGGGGGTGGAACACTGAAGCTTTCTTT
NA,TRBV6-5,once,TRBJ2-7,CASSWGAYEQYF,TGTGCCAGCAGTTGGGGAGCCTACGAGCAGTACTTC
NA,TRBV18,NA,TRBJ2-7,CASSPTDVAYEQYF,TGTGCCAGCTCGCCAACGGACGTAGCCTACGAGCAGTACTTC
NA,TRBV5-4,once,TRBJ2-1,CASSQGFTGQRGNEQFF,TGTGCCAGCAGCCAAGGGTTTACGGGCCAGAGGGGCAATGAGCAGTTCTTC
TRBD1,TRBV6-6,NA,TRBJ1-1,CASSYGEQGMAFF,TGTGCCAGCAGTTACGGGGAACAGGGGATGGCTTTCTTT
NA,TRBV7-2,NA,TRBJ1-6,CASTRRPETLHF,TGTGCCAGCACCCGACGGCCTGAGACCCTCCACTTT
NA,TRBV19,few,TRBJ1-1,CASSPQRQTNTEAFF,TGTGCCAGTAGTCCCCAGAGGCAGACGAACACTGAAGCTTTCTTT
NA,TRBV15,NA,TRBJ1-2,CATSRRYPGVYGYTF,TGTGCCACCAGCAGACGATATCCAGGGGTCTATGGCTACACCTTC
NA,TRBV5-1,NA,TRBJ1-4,CASSLGLMSGKLFF,TGCGCCAGCAGCTTGGGGTTGATGTCCGGAAAACTGTTTTTT
TRBD1,TRBV4-1,NA,TRBJ1-2,CASSQDQGQNYGYTF,TGCGCCAGCAGCCAAGATCAGGGACAGAACTATGGCTACACCTTC
NA,TRBV18,NA,TRBJ2-1,CASSPQVGGGYNEQFF,TGTGCCAGCTCACCTCAGGTTGGGGGAGGCTACAATGAGCAGTTCTTC
NA,TRBV5-6,NA,TRBJ1-2,CASSLKGLYGYTF,TGTGCCAGCAGCTTGAAGGGACTCTATGGCTACACCTTC
TRBD2,TRBV29-1,NA,TRBJ2-2,CSYQWASGGSGELFF,TGCAGCTACCAGTGGGCTAGCGGGGGGTCTGGGGAGCTGTTTTTT
NA,TRBV11-2,NA,TRBJ1-3,CASSALQAYGGNTIYF,TGTGCCAGCAGCGCTCTACAGGCGTATGGAGGAAACACCATATATTTT